This T cell receptor (beta chain) was observed in a study of T cell responses to AZD1222 COVID-19 vaccine. In the study overall: Analysis merged second doses at about 4 or about 12 weeks. Study-wide results and caveats: In a largely white British group with more females than males, clonal diversity was possibly underestimated. Following two doses of AZD1222, Spike-specific TCR breadth and depth rose.

Note on this clone: Its antigen is not identified.

Trimming took off 3 bases at V and 7 bases at J, with 13 bases between the two ends. Germline V gene data show CDR1 as DFQATT and CDR2 as SNEGSKA (reference sequence). The CDR3 is 13 amino acids. Sequenced by immunoSEQ multiplex PCR; TCRdb stores in-frame clones only, minus some. The data hold 200,000 to 300,000 clones, with approximately 93% observed a single time. The sequencing here drew on peripheral blood, taken on day 0 of AZD1222 vaccination. The rearrangement links TRBV20-1 to TRBJ1-5; D might be TRBD1 (6 bases). The TCR was taken from an adult in good health. For the CDR3, the DNA is TGCAGTGCTAGTAAGGGTACAGGGCAGCCCCAGCATTTT. This encodes CSASKGTGQPQHF.